A single sample gave rise to the 29 T cell receptor beta chains below, sequenced in a study of shared clonotypes between healthy human individuals. Clones were read by immunoSEQ multiplex PCR, and TCRdb kept only the in-frame ones, dropping some. This repertoire shows some 2.1 million clones, around 96% found once; its top ten account for roughly 1%. Terminally differentiated effector memory CD45RA+ cells were excluded from the naive CD8 cells, which were CD45RO-negative and positively selected for CCR7. Sequencing input: naive CD8+ T cells sorted from blood. These receptors all stem from a man aged 18 to 35 in good health.

This clone was detected only once. The chain combines TRBV27 with TRBJ1-1; TRBD1 matches at 8 bases. V was pared by 6 bases and J by 0 bases, with 3 bases of the junction left unmatched. The CDR3 has 14 amino acids. In germline, CDR1 is MNHEY, CDR2 SMNVEV (reference sequence). CDR3 in amino acids: CASRYRGMNTEAFF. The DNA for the CDR3 is TGTGCCAGCAGGTACAGGGGGATGAACACTGAAGCTTTCTTT.

About this clone itself: A junction boundary mismatches the germline segment, possibly from a read error. The chain uses TRBV29-1 and TRBJ1-2; D remains unclear. Looked up from germline, CDR1 is SQVTM and CDR2 is ANQGSEA. The CDR3 contains 13 residues. The CDR3 spells CSVEDTGNVGYTF. CDR3 nucleotides: TGCAGCGTCGAAGACACCGGGAATGTTGGCTACACCTTC.

The chain uses TRBV2 and TRBJ2-5; TRBD2 agrees at 8 bases. There are 14 residues in the CDR3. Germline V gene lookup returns CDR1 SNHLY and CDR2 FYNNEI. J lost 8 bases, V lost 3 bases, and 8 bases had no gene match. CDR3 sequence (DNA): TGTGCCAGCAGTGACTTCTTGGCGGGGGGAACCCAGTACTTC. It specifies CASSDFLAGGTQYF.

The rearrangement uses TRBV6-1 and TRBJ1-2; maybe TRBD1 (5 bases). Trimming shortened V by 4 bases and J by 4 bases, and 22 bases separated the two germline ends. The CDR3 extends over 17 amino acids. The V gene's germline CDR1 is MNHNS and CDR2 SASEGT. The CDR3 is CASSGTPSGGTGYGYTF. DNA for the CDR3: TGTGCCAGCAGTGGAACCCCTTCCGGGGGAACGGGCTATGGCTACACCTTC.

V is TRBV7-3 and J is TRBJ1-2; D gene ambiguous. V lost 1 base, J lost 6 bases, and 9 bases lay in between. In germline, CDR1 is SGHTA, CDR2 FQGTGA. This CDR3 is built from 13 residues. The CDR3 sequence is CASSLSGRDGYTF. For the CDR3, the DNA is TGTGCCAGCAGCTTAAGCGGTCGCGATGGCTACACCTTC.

This clone appeared a single time. The chain couples TRBV6-1 to TRBJ2-4; weak D call: TRBD1 (7 bases). Between the trimmed V and J ends, which lost 0 bases and 6 bases, there was a span of 15 bases. The CDR3 has 16 residues. Germline V gene sequence: CDR1 MNHNS, CDR2 SASEGT. CDR3 protein: CASSEAEGGGGNIQYF. CDR3 nucleotide sequence: TGTGCCAGCAGTGAAGCGGAAGGAGGGGGCGGAAACATTCAGTACTTC.

This rearrangement joins TRBV6-4 to TRBJ2-7; D might be TRBD1 (8 bases). The V gene lost 4 bases and the J gene lost 5 bases, with 15 bases spanning the gap. From germline, CDR1 is MRHNA and CDR2 SNTAGT. The CDR3 is 14 residues long. CDR3 sequence (DNA): TGTGCCAGCAGTGGAGACAGGGGAGGGCACGAGCAGTACTTC. Translation gives CASSGDRGGHEQYF.

The chain carries TRBV11-3 and TRBJ2-3; D could derive from TRBD1 or TRBD2 (5 bases each). Between the trimmed V and J ends, which lost 5 bases and 3 bases, there was a span of 21 bases. The CDR3 length is 17 residues. Germline lookup yields CDR1 SGHNT and CDR2 YENEEA. CDR3 coding DNA: TGTGCCAGCAGCGAAAGGGGTATTGACGGGGAGACAGATACGCAGTATTTT. This codes for CASSERGIDGETDTQYF. The whole variable domain, filled in from reference TRBV11-3 and TRBJ2-3, reads EAGVVQSPRYKIIEKKQPVAFWCNPISGHNTLYWYLQNLGQGPELLIRYENEEAVDDSQLPKDRFSAERLKGVDSTLKIQPAELGDSAVYLCASSERGIDGETDTQYFGPGTRLTVL.

This clone was detected only once. This rearrangement joins TRBV6-6 to TRBJ2-7; 11 bases line up with TRBD1. Germline V gene lookup returns CDR1 MNHNY and CDR2 SVGAGI (reference sequence). This CDR3 spans 15 amino acids. After removal of 5 bases from V and 4 bases from J, the junction contained 7 bases not matched to a gene. CDR3 bases: TGTGCCAGCAGTCAAGGACAGGGGGCAGGTTACGAGCAGTACTTC. Translated, it gives CASSQGQGAGYEQYF.

The chain is built from TRBV27 and TRBJ2-7; 9 positions agree with TRBD1. CDR1 is MNHEY and CDR2 is SMNVEV in the germline V gene (reference sequence). After removal of 4 bases from V and 4 bases from J, the junction contained 8 bases not matched to a gene. There are 15 residues in the CDR3. This CDR3 is CASSSSGTGLYEQYF. The CDR3 DNA reads as TGTGCCAGCAGTTCATCCGGGACAGGGTTGTACGAGCAGTACTTC.

V usage is TRBV27 and J usage is TRBJ2-7; a possible D gene is TRBD1 (5 bases). The CDR3 is made up of 14 amino acids. V lost 3 bases and J lost 5, with 14 bases in between. Germline V gene lookup returns CDR1 MNHEY and CDR2 SMNVEV (reference sequence). CDR3 protein: CASSFGAGRHEQYF. In nucleotides, the CDR3 is TGTGCCAGCAGTTTTGGGGCAGGGCGCCACGAGCAGTACTTC.

The rearrangement links TRBV6-1 to TRBJ1-5, with TRBD1 identical over 8 bases. The CDR3 covers 15 residues. Germline trimming cut 6 bases from V and 1 base from J; bases unmatched to any gene: 5. Germline V lookup: CDR1 MNHNS, CDR2 SASEGT. The CDR3 sequence is CASRWTGTSNQPQHF. In DNA, the CDR3 is TGTGCCAGCAGATGGACAGGGACAAGCAATCAGCCCCAGCATTTT.

Notes on this clone: The same CDR3 arises from other DNA sequences in this sample as well. The CDR3 loop is CASSYRQAYEQYF. The CDR3 region has the DNA TGTGCCAGCTCCTACCGACAGGCCTACGAGCAGTACTTC. The gene calls are TRBV28 and TRBJ2-7; D perhaps matches TRBD1 (6 bases). Germline V lookup: CDR1 MDHEN, CDR2 SYDVKM. The V gene lost 8 bases and the J gene lost 2 bases, with 13 bases spanning the gap. The CDR3 sequence is 13 residues long.

This clone was found once. The gene calls are TRBV7-8 and TRBJ1-3, with a weak D call TRBD1 (5 bases). Trimming shortened V by 1 base and J by 4 bases, and 8 bases separated the two germline ends. The CDR3 has 14 amino acids. Germline loops: CDR1 SGHVS, CDR2 FQNEAQ. CDR3 loop: CASSLEKGGNTIYF. The CDR3 nucleotides are TGTGCCAGCAGCTTAGAAAAGGGGGGAAACACCATATATTTT.

The V call is TRBV5-4, the J call TRBJ2-1; 9 nucleotides line up with TRBD1. Looked up from germline, CDR1 is SGHNT and CDR2 is YYREEE (reference sequence). The J segment lost 4 bases and the V segment lost 7 bases, leaving 3 bases of the junction unmatched. CDR3 length: 13 residues. The CDR3 bases are TGTGCCAGCTGGGACAGGGATTACAATGAGCAGTTCTTC. Its translation is CASWDRDYNEQFF.

J is TRBJ2-3 and V is TRBV27; tentatively, D is TRBD1 (6 bases). Trimming left V 6 bases short and J 2 bases short, with 12 bases between. CDR1 and CDR2 (germline): MNHEY, SMNVEV (reference sequence). This CDR3 has 14 amino acids. The chain's CDR3 is CASSQGIFTDTQYF. The DNA for the CDR3 is TGTGCCAGCAGCCAGGGGATTTTCACAGATACGCAGTATTTT.

The V and J genes are TRBV13 and TRBJ2-3; D not certain. The germline V and J ends were trimmed by 5 bases and 4 bases, with 16 bases remaining between them. The CDR3 sequence is 15 residues long. The germline V gene has CDR1 PRHDT and CDR2 FYEKMQ (reference sequence). The CDR3 DNA reads TGTGCCAGCAGCCCCCTCCTAACCATGTCAGATACGCAGTATTTT. This gives the protein CASSPLLTMSDTQYF. The full variable domain, in which reference TRBV13 and TRBJ2-3 provide the parts outside the CDR3, is AAGVIQSPRHLIKEKRETATLKCYPIPRHDTVYWYQQGPGQDPQFLISFYEKMQSDKGSIPDRFSAQQFSDYHSELNMSSLELGDSALYFCASSPLLTMSDTQYFGPGTRLTVL.

This sequence joins TRBV18 and TRBJ2-1, with D possibly matching TRBD1 (6 bases). There are 16 residues in the CDR3. The germline V gene has CDR1 KGHSH and CDR2 LQKENI. The V and J ends lost 5 bases and 4 bases respectively, with 18 bases between them. CDR3 sequence reads: CASSSGRQEVYNEQFF. Here the CDR3 DNA reads TGTGCCAGCTCATCAGGTCGACAGGAAGTGTACAATGAGCAGTTCTTC.

Details on this clone: The identical CDR3 is also encoded by other nucleotide sequences in the sample. The chain couples TRBV27 to TRBJ2-2, with D tentatively TRBD1 or TRBD2 (6 bases each). The V gene's germline CDR1 is MNHEY and CDR2 SMNVEV (reference sequence). The CDR3 runs to 15 residues. Trimming stripped 0 bases from V and 4 bases from J, with 9 bases between. CDR3 residues: CASSLSGGGTGELFF. CDR3 sequence (DNA): TGTGCCAGCAGTTTATCCGGGGGCGGCACCGGGGAGCTGTTTTTT.

V is TRBV9 and J is TRBJ2-7; possible D gene TRBD2, 6 bases. The CDR3 loop spans 15 amino acids. CDR1 and CDR2 (germline): SGDLS, YYNGEE. V shed 0 bases and J shed 2 bases, with 12 bases lying between them. For the CDR3, the DNA is TGTGCCAGCAGCGTAGCTGGGGGAGGACCCTACGAGCAGTACTTC. Amino acid sequence: CASSVAGGGPYEQYF.

The chain uses TRBV2 and TRBJ2-5; TRBD2 aligns across 13 bases. The V segment lost 10 bases and the J segment 2 bases; nucleotides outside the gene matches: 4. The CDR3 is 14 amino acids. Germline CDR1 is SNHLY and CDR2 is FYNNEI. The CDR3 sequence is CATKLAGGQETQYF. In DNA, the CDR3 is TGTGCCACCAAACTAGCGGGAGGGCAAGAGACCCAGTACTTC.

This clone showed up just once. CDR3 sequence reads: CASSEDRGNTEAFF. The CDR3 DNA follows: TGTGCCAGCAGTGAGGACAGGGGCAACACTGAAGCTTTCTTT. The V and J genes are TRBV6-1 and TRBJ1-1; 9 bases fit TRBD1. The CDR3 extends over 14 amino acids. Trimming removed 3 bases from V and 2 bases from J; junction bases left unmatched: 1. Germline lookup yields CDR1 MNHNS and CDR2 SASEGT.

This chain uses TRBV27 with TRBJ2-7; possible D gene TRBD2, 6 bases. V lost 2 bases and J 9 bases, leaving 11 bases between the germline ends. From germline, CDR1 is MNHEY and CDR2 SMNVEV (reference sequence). The CDR3 has 12 amino acids. The CDR3 loop is CASSLTGVVQYF. CDR3 bases: TGTGCCAGCAGTTTAACGGGAGTGGTGCAGTACTTC.

The chain has TRBV11-2 and TRBJ2-3; TRBD2 agrees at 10 bases. This CDR3 has 17 amino acids. Germline values: CDR1 SGHAT, CDR2 FQNNGV. Trimming took 6 bases from V and 3 from J; bases not matched to a gene: 12. DNA of the CDR3: TGTGCCAGCAGGCATGAACCCGGGACTAGCGTTACAGATACGCAGTATTTT. Translated: CASRHEPGTSVTDTQYF. The full variable domain, in which reference TRBV11-2 and TRBJ2-3 provide the parts outside the CDR3, is EAGVAQSPRYKIIEKRQSVAFWCNPISGHATLYWYQQILGQGPKLLIQFQNNGVVDDSQLPKDRFSAERLKGVDSTLKIQPAKLEDSAVYLCASRHEPGTSVTDTQYFGPGTRLTVL.

This clone was seen just once. The V call is TRBV4-1, the J call TRBJ1-2, with 12 bases lining up with TRBD1. Germline CDR1 is MGHRA and CDR2 is YSYEKL. Unmatched junction bases numbered 4, after V lost 1 base and J lost 7 bases. The CDR3 totals 15 residues. The CDR3 loop is CASSQVGQGAAGYTF. The CDR3 region has the DNA TGCGCCAGCAGCCAAGTGGGACAGGGGGCTGCTGGCTACACCTTC.

The rearrangement joins TRBV28 to TRBJ2-5, with 10 bases that match TRBD2. Germline trimming cut 7 bases from V and 5 bases from J; bases unmatched to any gene: 4. CDR1 is MDHEN, CDR2 SYDVKM, per germline. The CDR3 contains 13 residues. Here the CDR3 reads CASKAGGRETQYF. Here the CDR3 DNA reads TGTGCCAGCAAAGCGGGGGGGAGGGAGACCCAGTACTTC.

The chain has TRBV4-1 and TRBJ2-7; the D gene is possibly TRBD2 (6 bases). V was cut by 3 bases and J by 2 bases, with 17 bases left in between. CDR1 and CDR2 from the germline V gene are MGHRA and YSYEKL. The CDR3 covers 16 residues. The CDR3 region is CASSQSFSGLTYEQYF. The CDR3 nucleotides read TGCGCCAGCAGCCAGTCGTTCAGCGGGTTGACCTACGAGCAGTACTTC.

The chain recombines TRBV5-4 with TRBJ1-1; 8 bases fit TRBD1. V shed 4 bases, J shed 5 bases, and the junction held 7 bases outside the gene matches. Germline CDR1 and CDR2: SGHNT and YYREEE (reference sequence). CDR3 length equals 14 residues. CDR3 in DNA: TGTGCCAGCAGCGACCCGACAGGGGAGACTGAAGCTTTCTTT. This codes for CASSDPTGETEAFF.

The chain has TRBV4-2 and TRBJ2-2; D gene unclear. V dropped 1 base and J dropped 9 bases, with 3 bases sitting between them. This CDR3 is 11 amino acids long. CDR1 and CDR2 (germline): LGHNA, YNFKEQ. CDR3 sequence (DNA): TGTGCCAGCAGCCAAGGTCGGGAGCTGTTTTTT. As protein: CASSQGRELFF.